The entry below describes one T cell receptor beta chain. The data were taken from a study of blood T cell repertoires in COVID-19. The germline CDR1 and CDR2 sequences are SGHNT and YYREEE (reference sequence). The CDR3 runs to 14 residues. Trimming cost V 4 bases and J 1 base; bases outside gene matches: 3. Sequencing was performed with immunoSEQ multiplex PCR; in TCRdb, only in-frame clones are kept and a portion is missing. The sample lists under 200,000 clones; over 75% were seen once. Sequencing was carried out using peripheral blood. This clonotype was sampled from a man in his 70s with active or convalescent COVID-19. The chain recombines TRBV5-4 with TRBJ1-2; 8 bases are shared with TRBD1. The CDR3 protein is CASSLQGDNYGYTF. CDR3 DNA: TGTGCCAGCAGCCTACAGGGGGATAACTATGGCTACACCTTC.